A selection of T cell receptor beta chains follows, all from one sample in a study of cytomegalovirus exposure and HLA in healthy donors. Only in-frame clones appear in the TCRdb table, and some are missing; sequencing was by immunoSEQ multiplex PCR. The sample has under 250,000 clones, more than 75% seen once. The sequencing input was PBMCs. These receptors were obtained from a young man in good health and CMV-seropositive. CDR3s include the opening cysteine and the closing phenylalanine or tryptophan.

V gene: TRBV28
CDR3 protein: CASRSDSLYGYTF

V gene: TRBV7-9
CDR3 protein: CASSSPGAHEQYF

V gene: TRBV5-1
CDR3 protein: CASSLGGEYDIQYF

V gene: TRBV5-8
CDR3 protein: CASRTGRNEQFF

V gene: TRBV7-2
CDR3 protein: CASSLDHRYEQFF

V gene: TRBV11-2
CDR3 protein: CASSPGPGTGFSYGYTF

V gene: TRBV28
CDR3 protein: CASSPGQDYGYTF

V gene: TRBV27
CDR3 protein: CASSALGRYQPQHF

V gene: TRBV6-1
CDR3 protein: CASSIGQGSLYEQYF

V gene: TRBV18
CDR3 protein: CASSPGLAGNEQFF

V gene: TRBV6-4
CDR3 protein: CASRPGQGVYGYTF

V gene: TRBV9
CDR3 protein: CASSVDARHTEAFF

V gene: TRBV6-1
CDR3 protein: CASSADTSSGNTIYF

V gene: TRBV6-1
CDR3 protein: CASSEMDAAVSNYGYTF

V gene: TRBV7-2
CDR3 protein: CASSIQGVQPQHF

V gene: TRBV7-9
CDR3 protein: CASSLGGGSYEQYF

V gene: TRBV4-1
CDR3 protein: CASSQEPGANYGYTF

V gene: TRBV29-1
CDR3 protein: CSAEWSMNTEAFF

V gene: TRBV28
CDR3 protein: CASSFVEGSNQPQHF

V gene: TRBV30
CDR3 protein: CAWRLAGGKTQYF

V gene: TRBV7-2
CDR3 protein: CASRASAGNEQYF

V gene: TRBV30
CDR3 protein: CAWGIQGQETQYF

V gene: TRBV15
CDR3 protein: CATSRTNNEQFF

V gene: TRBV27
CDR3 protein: CASSFIGSSYNEQFF

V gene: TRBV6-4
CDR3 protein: CASSDGTGAGQPQHF

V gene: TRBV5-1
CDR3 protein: CASSFSFGPAGELFF

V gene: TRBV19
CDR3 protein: CASTSWRDLSGIKDEQYF

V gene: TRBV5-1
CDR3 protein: CASSSTGVSGNTIYF

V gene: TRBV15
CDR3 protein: CATSRDNFGDRVNEQFF

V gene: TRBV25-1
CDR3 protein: CASSESRGMGAFF

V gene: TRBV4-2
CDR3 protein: CASSQDRMLAGSSYNEQFF

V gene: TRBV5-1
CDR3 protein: CASSFDRESYNEQFF

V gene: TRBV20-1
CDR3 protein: CSARQGGEQYF

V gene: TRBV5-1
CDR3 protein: CASSSASSYNEQFF

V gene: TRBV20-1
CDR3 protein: CSARLWNGYTF

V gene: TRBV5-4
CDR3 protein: CASSPVRSGEQYF

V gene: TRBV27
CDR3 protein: CASSTMGAEEKLFF

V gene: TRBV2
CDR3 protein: CASLSGTGYNEQFF